This TCR beta chain was sequenced during a study of cytomegalovirus exposure and HLA in healthy donors. Primers: 60 Vbeta forward and 13 Jbeta reverse. Assay used: immunoSEQ multiplex PCR; TCRdb lists only in-frame clones, some missing. This sample yields about 180,000 clones, of which roughly 81% are seen a single time; 4.5% to 5.5% belongs to the top ten. V gave up 3 bases and J gave up 4 bases; unmatched junction bases: 8. This CDR3 contains 15 residues. Germline V gene data show CDR1 as SGHRS and CDR2 as YFSETQ. This clone was recorded once. What it binds is not known. Notes on the study in general: Sequencing probably produced one cluster of sequence variants that were highly shared. Many donors carried some public TCRs, although rarity characterized most TCR sequences.

Sequencing input: PBMCs. The receptor's source is a girl between 10 and 17 years old in good health and CMV-seropositive. The rearrangement uses TRBV5-1 and TRBJ2-7; 9 bases map to TRBD2. In nucleotides, the CDR3 is TGCGCCAGCAGCTCTAAGAGCGGGGGGAAGTACGAGCAGTACTTC. This gives the protein CASSSKSGGKYEQYF.